A selection of T cell receptor beta chains follows, all from one sample in a study of blood T cell repertoires in COVID-19. Assay: immunoSEQ multiplex PCR; the TCRdb copy retains only in-frame clones and omits some. The table lists 120,000 or so clones, about 82% of them singletons. Specimen: peripheral blood. These receptors came from a man aged 60 to 75 with active or convalescent COVID-19. Both conserved end residues are part of each CDR3. A D gene is named only where the DNA matches it firmly. Clone size is shown for a subset of rows, as once, few, many or a class of expanded clone.

d_gene	v_gene	j_gene	abundance	CDR3aa	CDR3nt
.	TRBV27	TRBJ1-1	.	CASSSGPAGTEAFF	TGTGCCAGCAGTTCCGGCCCAGCGGGCACTGAAGCTTTCTTT
TRBD2	TRBV5-4	TRBJ2-1	few	CASSVGRAVSNEQFF	TGTGCCAGCAGCGTCGGGAGGGCCGTAAGCAATGAGCAGTTCTTC
TRBD2	TRBV4-2	TRBJ2-1	.	CASSTGNGRITNEQFF	TGTGCCAGCAGTACAGGTAACGGGAGGATCACCAATGAGCAGTTCTTC
.	TRBV11-2	TRBJ2-2	.	CASSPTGTFSIGELFF	TGTGCCAGCAGTCCTACGGGGACTTTTAGTATCGGGGAGCTGTTTTTT
TRBD1	TRBV2	TRBJ2-3	.	CASGGGQAEDTQYF	TGTGCCAGCGGAGGAGGACAGGCGGAGGATACGCAGTATTTT
.	TRBV19	TRBJ1-2	.	CASRDSSYGYTF	TGTGCCAGTAGGGACAGCAGTTATGGCTACACCTTC
.	TRBV28	TRBJ2-1	.	CASRPTRRSNEQFF	TGTGCCAGCCGACCCACGCGTAGGAGCAATGAGCAGTTCTTC
.	TRBV6-5	TRBJ1-1	.	CASSRDMNTEAFF	TGTGCCAGCAGTCGGGATATGAACACTGAAGCTTTCTTT
TRBD1	TRBV7-3	TRBJ1-2	once	CASSPGQGSYTF	TGTGCCAGCAGCCCAGGACAGGGGAGCTACACCTTC
.	TRBV7-2	TRBJ2-7	once	CASSLDLGATNYEQYF	TGTGCCAGCAGCTTAGATCTGGGGGCGACTAACTACGAGCAGTACTTC
.	TRBV18	TRBJ2-7	.	CASSPGSTIYEQYF	TGTGCCAGCTCACCCGGGTCCACAATATACGAGCAGTACTTC
.	TRBV19	TRBJ2-1	.	CASTWLTGGSSYNEQFF	TGTGCCAGTACCTGGTTGACAGGTGGTAGCTCCTACAATGAGCAGTTCTTC
.	TRBV1	TRBJ2-1	.	CTNPDSYNEQFF	TGCACCAACCCCGACAGCTACAATGAGCAGTTCTTC
TRBD1	TRBV5-4	TRBJ2-3	.	CASSGQGSTDTQYF	TGTGCTAGCAGCGGACAGGGGAGCACAGATACGCAGTATTTT
TRBD2	TRBV6-5	TRBJ2-3	.	CASSYSSGGGTDTQYF	TGTGCCAGCAGTTACAGTTCGGGAGGGGGCACAGATACGCAGTATTTT
TRBD1	TRBV6-2/TRBV6-3	TRBJ1-5	few	CASSYRSTGISNQPQHF	TGTGCCAGCAGTTACCGATCGACAGGGATTAGCAATCAGCCCCAGCATTTT
.	TRBV9	TRBJ1-4	.	CASSPGGASSEKLFF	TGTGCCAGCAGCCCAGGCGGGGCCTCTAGTGAAAAACTGTTTTTT
TRBD2	TRBV10-3	TRBJ2-5	once	CATLPGLAEETQYF	TGTGCCACCCTTCCGGGACTAGCAGAAGAGACCCAGTACTTC
TRBD1	TRBV10-3	TRBJ2-1	.	CAIRGDRGLGEQFF	TGTGCCATCAGGGGGGACAGGGGTTTAGGTGAGCAGTTCTTC
TRBD1	TRBV29-1	TRBJ2-3	few	CSVSDRTGGTDTQYF	TGCAGCGTTAGCGATAGGACAGGGGGCACAGATACGCAGTATTTT
TRBD2	TRBV6-6	TRBJ2-5	.	CASTSGIQTQYF	TGTGCCAGCACTAGCGGGATACAGACCCAGTACTTC
.	TRBV5-1	TRBJ2-1	.	CASSLKTPTGINEQFF	TGCGCCAGCAGCTTGAAAACCCCGACAGGTATCAATGAGCAGTTCTTC
.	TRBV6-2/TRBV6-3	TRBJ2-2	few	CASSFSKELFF	TGTGCCAGCAGTTTCTCTAAGGAGCTGTTTTTT
.	TRBV18	TRBJ2-7	.	CASSPPVAYEQYF	TGTGCCAGCTCACCACCGGTAGCCTACGAGCAGTACTTC
.	TRBV4-3	TRBJ2-1	few	CASSQEEGAANEQFF	TGCGCCAGCAGCCAAGAGGAGGGGGCGGCTAATGAGCAGTTCTTC
.	TRBV5-1	TRBJ1-5	.	CASSLRGEGDQPQHF	TGCGCCAGCAGCTTGAGGGGGGAGGGTGATCAGCCCCAGCATTTT
TRBD2	TRBV3-1/TRBV3-2	TRBJ2-3	.	CASSQDVASGRAGTDTQYF	TGTGCCAGCAGCCAAGATGTAGCTAGCGGGAGGGCAGGTACAGATACGCAGTATTTT
.	TRBV11-3	TRBJ2-2	.	CASSLRQAGELFF	TGTGCCAGCAGCCTGAGACAGGCCGGGGAGCTGTTTTTT
.	TRBV4-1	TRBJ2-6	.	CASSLGSGANVLTF	TGCGCCAGCAGCCTCGGGTCTGGGGCCAACGTCCTGACTTTC
TRBD1	TRBV3-1/TRBV3-2	TRBJ1-1	.	CASSQYSGGTEAFF	TGTGCCAGCAGCCAATACTCAGGGGGGACTGAAGCTTTCTTT
.	TRBV15	TRBJ2-7	once	CATSRDAGYGQYF	TGTGCCACCAGCAGAGATGCAGGTTATGGGCAGTACTTC
TRBD1	TRBV11-3	TRBJ2-2	.	CASSTGQGDTGELFF	TGTGCCAGCAGCACAGGACAGGGTGACACCGGGGAGCTGTTTTTT
.	TRBV5-4	TRBJ2-2	.	CASSLVRGGSTGELFF	TGTGCCAGCAGCTTGGTGCGGGGAGGAAGTACCGGGGAGCTGTTTTTT
TRBD1	TRBV7-2	TRBJ2-2	.	CASSRRQGAYGELFF	TGTGCCAGCAGTCGGAGGCAGGGGGCTTATGGGGAGCTGTTTTTT
.	TRBV30	TRBJ2-7	few	CAWSVGSVRSYEQYF	TGTGCCTGGAGTGTAGGTAGCGTTCGATCCTACGAGCAGTACTTC
TRBD1	TRBV5-1	TRBJ2-7	few	CASSLGQGGYEQYF	TGCGCCAGCAGCCTGGGACAGGGGGGGTACGAGCAGTACTTC
.	TRBV28	TRBJ1-1	.	CASSLRGTEAFF	TGTGCCAGCAGTTTAAGAGGCACTGAAGCTTTCTTT
.	TRBV11-3	TRBJ2-3	.	CASSFGSGIGADTQYF	TGTGCCAGCAGTTTCGGCTCTGGCATAGGAGCAGATACGCAGTATTTT
TRBD1	TRBV12-3/TRBV12-4	TRBJ1-2	once	CASSLDRVGGYTF	TGTGCCAGCAGTCTGGACAGGGTCGGAGGCTACACCTTC
TRBD2	TRBV27	TRBJ2-7	once	CASSALAGSSYEQYF	TGTGCCAGCTCCGCACTAGCGGGGTCCTCCTACGAGCAGTACTTC
.	TRBV28	TRBJ1-2	.	CASSLTAGHYGYTF	TGTGCCAGCAGTTTAACGGCAGGGCACTATGGCTACACCTTC
.	TRBV19	TRBJ2-3	.	CASSIQGTDTQYF	TGTGCCAGTAGTATCCAGGGAACAGATACGCAGTATTTT
TRBD2	TRBV19	TRBJ2-3	.	CASAVPYGLAGVTDTQYF	TGTGCCAGTGCAGTACCTTATGGACTAGCGGGAGTCACAGATACGCAGTATTTT
.	TRBV5-1	TRBJ2-3	.	CASSRREGTDTQYF	TGCGCCAGCAGTAGGAGGGAGGGCACAGATACGCAGTATTTT
.	TRBV10-3	TRBJ1-1	.	CATGVRTGQTNVEAFF	TGTGCCACGGGGGTCCGGACCGGGCAAACAAATGTTGAAGCTTTCTTT
.	TRBV28	TRBJ2-7	.	CASSLGGNTYEQYF	TGTGCCAGCAGTTTAGGGGGGAACACCTACGAGCAGTACTTC
.	TRBV6-5	TRBJ1-4	.	CASRRQSNEKLFF	TGTGCCAGCAGAAGACAGTCTAATGAAAAACTGTTTTTT
.	TRBV15	TRBJ2-1	.	CATSRDRERLF	TGTGCCACCAGCAGAGACCGAGAGCGGCTCTTC
TRBD1	TRBV2	TRBJ1-2	.	CASSRLDRGIDGYTF	TGTGCCAGCAGTCGTCTGGACAGGGGAATCGATGGCTACACCTTC
TRBD2	TRBV7-9	TRBJ2-1	.	CASRRAGTSGDEQFF	TGTGCCAGCAGACGAGCCGGGACTAGCGGAGATGAGCAGTTCTTC
TRBD2	TRBV6-5	TRBJ2-5	few	CASRGATSVQETQYF	TGTGCCAGCAGGGGGGCGACTAGCGTACAAGAGACCCAGTACTTC
.	TRBV27	TRBJ2-3	.	CASSLGQGWTDTQYF	TGTGCCAGCAGCCTAGGGCAGGGCTGGACAGATACGCAGTATTTT
.	TRBV25-1	TRBJ2-1	.	CASSLQGLARDEQFF	TGTGCCAGCAGTCTTCAAGGTCTAGCGCGTGATGAGCAGTTCTTC
TRBD2	TRBV5-8	TRBJ2-7	.	CASSSDGGLAGPYEQYF	TGTGCCAGCAGCTCTGACGGGGGACTAGCGGGACCCTACGAGCAGTACTTC
TRBD1	TRBV7-2	TRBJ2-1	.	CASSRTGNSYNEQFF	TGTGCCAGCAGCCGGACAGGGAATAGCTACAATGAGCAGTTCTTC